This T cell receptor (beta chain) was found in a study of blood T cell repertoires in COVID-19 (TCRdb year 2020). About the study as a whole: Samples from collaborators originated in the United States, Italy and Spain and spanned both the acute and convalescent phases of COVID-19. Nearly every sample came with metadata listing a de-identified subject ID, COVID-19 status, age in years and sex. Where available, HLA class I and class II types were taken from metadata supplied by the sample provider and were not determined by assay-based typing. The samples were drawn from two sources: the first 160 participants of the ongoing ImmuneRACE study, and about 1,300 subjects contributed by 6 global collaborators. The prospective study material was composed of cDNA or gDNA derived from T cells, B-cell-depleted T cells, or PBMCs. The repertoires were released in a freely available public database meant as a resource for research on the immune response to SARS-CoV-2. The dataset comprised deeply sampled blood TCRbeta repertoires from subjects exposed to, actively infected with, or recovered from COVID-19.

Via the germline V gene (reference sequence), CDR1 is LNHDA and CDR2 SQIVND. Germline trimming: 7 bases from V, 8 bases from J; junction bases outside gene matches: 11. The CDR3 runs 14 residues from the cysteine to the phenylalanine. Kept here is only the CDR3 DNA, which spans 42 bases and is read in frame from base 1. The immunoSEQ Assay, a bias-controlled multiplex PCR, was used to amplify TCRbeta CDR3 regions from genomic DNA. In the source study's methods: The number of nucleated cells in each sample was estimated by amplification of reference gene primers within the assay. To quantify the absolute abundance of each unique TCRbeta CDR3 rearrangement, sequence reads were collapsed and filtered. Productive Simpson clonality was computed per sample as the square root of Simpson's diversity index over productive rearrangements. TCRdb stores this immuneACCESS table with in-frame sequences only. Part of the clones is absent; in the studies checked, under half of the shortfall reflects unresolved V genes, and no reason is known for the rest. Clone size and the V and J calls come from that table; the DNA yielded D and trimming. A total of 250,000 to 300,000 clones appear in this sample, 70% to 90% of them only once. 6.3% of the sample is taken by the ten largest.

One collaborating source in Seattle enrolled patients while the patients were actively infected and followed the patients over time throughout the course of disease. The collaborating institutions used their own protocols to collect whole blood in K2EDTA tubes. For TCRbeta analysis, collaborators shipped samples as frozen whole blood, isolated PBMCs, or DNA extracted from either of those sample types. What the research found in general, with its limitations: Clinical and demographic metadata were provided uncurated, with the amount varying by source and participant.

With respect to this clone: Which antigen it targets is not known. Base qualities were left out, and no much larger clone turns up one base away.

This clonotype was sampled from a woman aged 45-65 years with COVID-19, enrolled during active disease. Sequences were obtained from peripheral blood. The chain is encoded by TRBV19 joined to TRBJ2-1; 7 central bases correspond to TRBD2. CDR3 loop: CASTYGTTSYEQFF. The nucleotides read TGTGCCAGTACGTATGGGACTACTAGTTATGAGCAGTTCTTC. The CDR3 plus the reference TRBV19 and TRBJ2-1 genes for the other parts give the full variable domain: DGGITQSPKYLFRKEGQNVTLSCEQNLNHDAMYWYRQDPGQGLRLIYYSQIVNDFQKGDIAEGYSVSREKKESFPLTVTSAQKNPTAFYLCASTYGTTSYEQFFGPGTRLTVL.